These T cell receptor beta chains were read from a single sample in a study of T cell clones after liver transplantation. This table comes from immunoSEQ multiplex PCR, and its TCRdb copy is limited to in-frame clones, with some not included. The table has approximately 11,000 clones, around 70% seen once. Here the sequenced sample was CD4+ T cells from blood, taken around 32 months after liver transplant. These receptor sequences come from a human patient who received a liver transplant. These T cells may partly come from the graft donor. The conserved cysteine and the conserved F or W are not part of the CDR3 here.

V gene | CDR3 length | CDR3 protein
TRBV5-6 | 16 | ASSHMASTSQGTDTQY
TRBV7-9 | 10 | ASSLGQLEQF
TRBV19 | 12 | ASSIGTGPAPLH
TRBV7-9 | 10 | ASSWDTYEQY
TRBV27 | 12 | ASSLDRANYGYT
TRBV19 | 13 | ASSIQKSSYNEQF
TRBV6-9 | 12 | ASSYNRVAGELF
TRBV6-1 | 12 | ASSSDRGLSPLH
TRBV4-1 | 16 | ASSQEKVGTGNNSPLH
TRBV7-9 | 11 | ASRDSTDEKLF
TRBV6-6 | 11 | ASSYGGQETQY
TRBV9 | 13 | ASSPGLLWADTQY
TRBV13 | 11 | ASSLGQGIEAF
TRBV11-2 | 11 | ASSIDRQETQY
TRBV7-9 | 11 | AGTRDFTDTQY
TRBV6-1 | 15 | ASSDTSRAGGPDTQY
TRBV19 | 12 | ASSPWTGSYEQY
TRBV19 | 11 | ATNGRIQETQY
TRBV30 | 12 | AWSEVPGNQPQH
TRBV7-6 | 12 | ASSLTSATGELF
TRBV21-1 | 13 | ASAGLRGRGETQY
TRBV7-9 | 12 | ASSSQKNTGELF
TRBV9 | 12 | ASSPTRDTTEAF
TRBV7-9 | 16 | ASRLAGLAASRGDEQF
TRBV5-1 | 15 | ASSLALAGGYQETQY
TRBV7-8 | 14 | ASGRRWEFFTDTQY
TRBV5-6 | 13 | ASSFGSSGYNEQF
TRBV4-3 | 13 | ASSQDEDAKETQY
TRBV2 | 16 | ASSDSGQQVSGANVLT
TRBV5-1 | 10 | ASSTNTDTQY
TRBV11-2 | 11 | ASSGDTWETQY
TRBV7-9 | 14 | ASSLAGSSGANVLT
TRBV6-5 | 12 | ASSYEGESDTQY
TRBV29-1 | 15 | SVEDTWGGGSTDTQY
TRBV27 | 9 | ASGNGVEQY
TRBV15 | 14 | ATSRDDLSSYNEQF
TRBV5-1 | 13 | ASSLRLEGAYGYT
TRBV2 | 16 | ASSDPTLLAGGPDTQY
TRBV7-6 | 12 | ASSLVRGPDTQY
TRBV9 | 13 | ASSASGQTYNEQF
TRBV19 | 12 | ASSITGSNQPQH
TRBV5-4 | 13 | ASSLRGTGGNEQF
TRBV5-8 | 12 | ASSLEGGRQPQH
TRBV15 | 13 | ATSRDLGQTAQQF
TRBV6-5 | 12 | ASSAGQEPETQY
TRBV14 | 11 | ASSLTGGTEAF
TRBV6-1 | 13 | ASSEADGGANEQF
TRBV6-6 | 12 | ASSTDGAGTEAF
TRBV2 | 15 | ASSEWVGDFSYNEQF
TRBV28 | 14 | ASSSGPPPVNTEAF
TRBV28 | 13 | ASKLEGTGAPEQY
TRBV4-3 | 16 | ASSQDWTGLSGANVLT
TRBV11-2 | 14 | ASSPLKGGEDTEAF
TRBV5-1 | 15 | ASSTNSQGAGTDTQY
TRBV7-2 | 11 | ASSPGPRETQY
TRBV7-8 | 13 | ASSLLAGAGETQY
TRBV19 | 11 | ASTSTGGRGYT
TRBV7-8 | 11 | ASSFIRVSEAF
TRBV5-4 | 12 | ASSQLPVNTEAF